These 13 T cell receptor beta chains share one sample of origin, sequenced in a study of cytomegalovirus exposure and HLA in healthy donors. The PCR employed 60 Vbeta primers together with 13 Jbeta primers. Data came from immunoSEQ multiplex PCR; TCRdb stores just in-frame clones and leaves some out. The data show roughly 160,000 clones, 85% seen once. Material: PBMCs. All receptors derive from a boy aged 2 to 10 in good health and CMV-seronegative.

The chain carries TRBV19 and TRBJ1-1; D is possibly TRBD1 (6 bases). Trimming removed 5 bases at V and 0 bases at J, with 10 bases between. The germline gives CDR1 LNHDA, CDR2 SQIVND (reference sequence). CDR3 length: 14 residues. CDR3 nucleotide sequence: TGTGCCAGTAGTTACAGGGAGATGAACACTGAAGCTTTCTTT. It codes for CASSYREMNTEAFF.

V and J are TRBV6-1 and TRBJ2-7, with a tentative D call TRBD1 (7 bases). Trimming stripped 2 bases from V and 5 bases from J, with 16 bases between. The germline CDR1 and CDR2 sequences are MNHNS and SASEGT. This CDR3 comprises 15 residues. CDR3 in amino acids: CASSEKAGGSDEQYF. In nucleotides, the CDR3 is TGTGCCAGCAGTGAAAAGGCAGGGGGGTCCGACGAGCAGTACTTC.

The J gene is TRBJ2-2, the V gene TRBV7-9; 8 positions match TRBD2. The V and J ends lost 5 bases and 0 bases, in that order; junction bases with no gene match: 5. CDR3 length: 16 amino acids. Germline values: CDR1 SEHNR, CDR2 FQNEAQ (reference sequence). CDR3 sequence (DNA): TGTGCCAGCAGCCCCCGCGGGGGGACGAACACCGGGGAGCTGTTTTTT. The encoded protein is CASSPRGGTNTGELFF.

In regard to this clone: Its ends do not fully match the called genes, so a read error is possible. The rearrangement uses TRBV28 and TRBJ2-7; no clear D. Germline CDR1 MDHEN, CDR2 SYDVKM. This CDR3 is built from 13 residues. CDR3 protein: CASSLRYSSEQYF. The CDR3 nucleotides are TGTGCCAGCAGTCTACGCTATTCCTCCGAGCAGTACTTC. Looking up the rest from reference TRBV28 and TRBJ2-7 gives the full variable domain: DVKVTQSSRYLVKRTGEKVFLECVQDMDHENMFWYRQDPGLGLRLIYFSYDVKMKEKGDIPEGYSVSREKKERFSLILESASTNQTSMYLCASSLRYSSEQYFGPGTRLTVT.

The CDR3 nucleotides read TGTGCCAGCGCGGCGGGGGTGTCACCCCTCCACTTT. Its protein is CASAAGVSPLHF. This chain uses TRBV27 with TRBJ1-6, with D possibly TRBD1 on 5 matching bases. V was trimmed by 8 bases and J by 10 bases, leaving 12 bases between them. The CDR3 totals 12 residues. Germline V CDR1 and CDR2: MNHEY, SMNVEV (reference sequence).

The chain uses TRBV5-6 and TRBJ2-1; tentative D call: TRBD1 (6 bases). The V end was cut by 0 bases, the J end by 9 bases, with 19 bases between. Germline V gives CDR1 SGHDT, CDR2 YYEEEE. This CDR3 region has 16 residues. Here the CDR3 reads CASSLELWGARGEQFF. As DNA, the CDR3 is TGTGCCAGCAGCTTGGAGTTATGGGGTGCCAGGGGTGAGCAGTTCTTC.

DNA for the CDR3: TGTGCCAGCAGGATATCTAGCGGGAGCTCCTACGAGCAGTACTTC. Translation: CASRISSGSSYEQYF. The chain has TRBV28 and TRBJ2-7; 10 bases align to TRBD2. The CDR3 sequence is 15 residues long. The ends lost 6 bases at V and 0 bases at J; junction bases unmatched: 5. The germline V gene encodes CDR1 MDHEN and CDR2 SYDVKM.

The genes are TRBV9 and TRBJ1-1; 10 nucleotides agree with TRBD1. From germline, CDR1 is SGDLS and CDR2 YYNGEE. J was trimmed by 5 bases and V by 0 bases; bases with no gene match: 1. The CDR3 loop spans 14 amino acids. This CDR3 is CASSVGGQGTEAFF. The CDR3 DNA sequence: TGTGCCAGCAGCGTAGGGGGACAGGGGACTGAAGCTTTCTTT.

V usage is TRBV5-1 and J usage is TRBJ2-1, with TRBD1 matching over 8 bases. The CDR3 consists of 16 residues. Germline CDR1 reads SGHRS; CDR2 reads YFSETQ. With V trimmed by 0 bases and J by 7 bases, 9 bases remained unmatched. Here the CDR3 DNA reads TGCGCCAGCAGCTTGGATTTCACAGGGGGAGGAAATGAGCAGTTCTTC. Protein: CASSLDFTGGGNEQFF.

V and J are TRBV15 and TRBJ2-1; 12 positions match TRBD1. Trimming took 2 bases from V and 8 from J; bases not matched to a gene: 7. The germline V gene has CDR1 LNHNV and CDR2 YYDKDF (reference sequence). CDR3 length: 16 amino acids. The CDR3 region has the DNA TGTGCCACCAGCAGACCTCCGGGACAGGGGGCCGATGAGCAGTTCTTC. This gives the protein CATSRPPGQGADEQFF.

The gene calls are TRBV5-1 and TRBJ1-2, with D uncertain. With 1 base removed from V and 8 bases from J, the gap between germline ends came to 9 bases. The length of the CDR3 is 12 residues. The V gene's germline CDR1 is SGHRS and CDR2 YFSETQ. CDR3 sequence reads: CASSLNGGGYTF. Written as DNA, the CDR3 is TGCGCCAGCAGCTTGAACGGCGGGGGCTACACCTTC.

The chain recombines TRBV2 with TRBJ2-7; no reliable D call. CDR1 and CDR2 (germline): SNHLY, FYNNEI. V lost 8 bases and J lost 6, with 11 bases in between. The CDR3 consists of 11 residues. The CDR3 loop reads CASGPRSEQYF. The CDR3 nucleotides are TGTGCCAGCGGGCCCCGTTCCGAGCAGTACTTC. Full variable domain (outside the CDR3, taken from reference TRBV2 and TRBJ2-7): EPEVTQTPSHQVTQMGQEVILRCVPISNHLYFYWYRQILGQKVEFLVSFYNNEISEKSEIFDDQFSVERPDGSNFTLKIRSTKLEDSAMYFCASGPRSEQYFGPGTRLTVT.

The chain is built from TRBV27 and TRBJ2-2, with 9 positions matching TRBD2. The CDR3 spans 17 residues. V dropped 8 bases and J dropped 1; count of bases not matched to a gene: 11. Germline values: CDR1 MNHEY, CDR2 SMNVEV (reference sequence). As DNA, the CDR3 is TGTGCCAGCGGCTTATATAGCGGGAGAATGAACACCGGGGAGCTGTTTTTT. Its translation is CASGLYSGRMNTGELFF.